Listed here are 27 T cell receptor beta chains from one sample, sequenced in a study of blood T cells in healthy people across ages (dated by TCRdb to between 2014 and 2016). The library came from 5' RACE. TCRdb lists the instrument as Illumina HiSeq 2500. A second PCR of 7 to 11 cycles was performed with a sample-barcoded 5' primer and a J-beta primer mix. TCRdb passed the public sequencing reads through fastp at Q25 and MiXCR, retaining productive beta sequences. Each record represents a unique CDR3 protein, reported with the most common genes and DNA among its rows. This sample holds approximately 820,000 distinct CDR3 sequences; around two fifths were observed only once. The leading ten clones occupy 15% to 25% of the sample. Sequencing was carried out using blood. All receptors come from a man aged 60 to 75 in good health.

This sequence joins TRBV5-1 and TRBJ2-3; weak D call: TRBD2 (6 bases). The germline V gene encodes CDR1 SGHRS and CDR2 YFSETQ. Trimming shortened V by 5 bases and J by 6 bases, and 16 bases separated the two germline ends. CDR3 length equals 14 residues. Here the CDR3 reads CASRTATSSDTQYF. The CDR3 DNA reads TGCGCCAGCAGGACCGCGACTAGTAGCGATACGCAGTATTTT.

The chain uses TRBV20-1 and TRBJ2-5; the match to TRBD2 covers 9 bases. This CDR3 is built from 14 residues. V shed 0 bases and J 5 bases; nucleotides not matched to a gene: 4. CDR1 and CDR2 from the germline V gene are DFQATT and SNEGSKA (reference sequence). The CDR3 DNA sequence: TGCAGTGCTAGAGATACGGCGGGAGGGGAGACCCAGTACTTC. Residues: CSARDTAGGETQYF.

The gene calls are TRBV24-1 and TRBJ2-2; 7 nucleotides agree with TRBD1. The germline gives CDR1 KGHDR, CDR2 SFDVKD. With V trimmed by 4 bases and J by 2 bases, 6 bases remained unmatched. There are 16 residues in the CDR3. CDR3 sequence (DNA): TGTGCCACCAGTGAGACCGGGACAGACAACACCGGGGAGCTGTTTTTT. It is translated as CATSETGTDNTGELFF.

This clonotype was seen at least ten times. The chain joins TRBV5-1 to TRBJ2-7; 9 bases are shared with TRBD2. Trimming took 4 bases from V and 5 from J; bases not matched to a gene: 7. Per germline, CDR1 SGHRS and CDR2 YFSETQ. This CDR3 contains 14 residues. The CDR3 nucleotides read TGCGCCAGCAGCGCTGCGGGGGGGTACGACGAGCAGTACTTC. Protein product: CASSAAGGYDEQYF.

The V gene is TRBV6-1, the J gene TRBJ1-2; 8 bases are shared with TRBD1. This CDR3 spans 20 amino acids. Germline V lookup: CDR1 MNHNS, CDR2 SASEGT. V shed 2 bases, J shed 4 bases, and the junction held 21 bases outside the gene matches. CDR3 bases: TGTGCCAGCAGTGAAATTTTTGGGACAGGTTCTTTCTCTTACTTCTATGGCTACACCTTC. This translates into CASSEIFGTGSFSYFYGYTF.

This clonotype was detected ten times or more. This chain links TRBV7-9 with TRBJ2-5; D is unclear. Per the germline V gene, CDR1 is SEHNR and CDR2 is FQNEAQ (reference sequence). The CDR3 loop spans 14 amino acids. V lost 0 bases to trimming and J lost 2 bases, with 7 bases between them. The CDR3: CASSLASGQETQYF. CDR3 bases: TGTGCCAGCAGCTTAGCGTCGGGTCAAGAGACCCAGTACTTC.

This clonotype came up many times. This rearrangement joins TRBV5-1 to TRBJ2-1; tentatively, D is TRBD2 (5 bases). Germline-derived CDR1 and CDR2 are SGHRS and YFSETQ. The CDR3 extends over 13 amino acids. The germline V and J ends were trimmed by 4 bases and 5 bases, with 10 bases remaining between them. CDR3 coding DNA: TGCGCCAGCAGCGCTGACGGGAACAATGAGCAGTTCTTC. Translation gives CASSADGNNEQFF.

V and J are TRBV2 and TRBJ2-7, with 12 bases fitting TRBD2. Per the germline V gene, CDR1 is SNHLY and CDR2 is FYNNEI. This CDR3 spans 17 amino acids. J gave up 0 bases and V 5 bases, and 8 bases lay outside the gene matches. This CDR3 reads CASSTRTSGVLSYEQYF. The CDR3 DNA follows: TGTGCCAGCAGTACCCGGACTAGCGGGGTTCTCTCCTACGAGCAGTACTTC.

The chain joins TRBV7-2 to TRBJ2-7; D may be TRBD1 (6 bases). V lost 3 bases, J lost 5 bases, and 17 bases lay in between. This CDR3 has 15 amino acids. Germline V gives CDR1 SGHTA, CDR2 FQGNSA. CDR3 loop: CASSLSQGKGDEQYF. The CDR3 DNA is TGTGCCAGCAGCTTGTCTCAGGGGAAAGGGGACGAGCAGTACTTC.

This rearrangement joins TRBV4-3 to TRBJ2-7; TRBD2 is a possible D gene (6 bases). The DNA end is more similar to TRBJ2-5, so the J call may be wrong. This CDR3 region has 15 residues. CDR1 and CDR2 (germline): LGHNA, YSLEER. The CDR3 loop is CASSQGLAPLETQYF. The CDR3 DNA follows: TGCGCCAGCAGCCAGGGTCTAGCGCCCCTTGAGACCCAGTACTTC.

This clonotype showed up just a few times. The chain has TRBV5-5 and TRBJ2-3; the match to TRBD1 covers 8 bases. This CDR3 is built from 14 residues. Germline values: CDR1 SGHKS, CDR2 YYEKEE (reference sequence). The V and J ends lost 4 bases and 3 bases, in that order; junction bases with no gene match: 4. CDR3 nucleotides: TGTGCCAGCAGCCAGGGACAGGCGACAGATACGCAGTATTTT. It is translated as CASSQGQATDTQYF.

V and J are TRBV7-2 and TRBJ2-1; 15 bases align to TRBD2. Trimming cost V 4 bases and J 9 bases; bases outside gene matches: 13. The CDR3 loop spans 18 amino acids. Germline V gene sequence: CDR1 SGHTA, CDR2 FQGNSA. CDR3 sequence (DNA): TGTGCCAGCAGCTCGCGAAGAGGACTAGCGGGGGGGTATAGTGAGCAGTTCTTC. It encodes CASSSRRGLAGGYSEQFF.

DNA of the CDR3: TGTGCCAGCAGTTACTCGATGGGGGCGGGTCACACTGAAGCTTTCTTT. Translating it yields CASSYSMGAGHTEAFF. The chain is built from TRBV6-2 or TRBV6-3 and TRBJ1-1; D may be TRBD1 (6 bases). This CDR3 spans 16 amino acids. V was trimmed by 0 bases and J by 3 bases, leaving 14 bases between them. From germline, CDR1 is MNHEY and CDR2 SVGEGT.

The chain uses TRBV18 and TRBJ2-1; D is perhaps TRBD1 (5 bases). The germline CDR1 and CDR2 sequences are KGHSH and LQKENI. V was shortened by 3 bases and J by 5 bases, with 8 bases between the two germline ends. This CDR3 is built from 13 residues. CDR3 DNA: TGTGCCAGCTCACCGACAGTAAACAATGAGCAGTTCTTC. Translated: CASSPTVNNEQFF.

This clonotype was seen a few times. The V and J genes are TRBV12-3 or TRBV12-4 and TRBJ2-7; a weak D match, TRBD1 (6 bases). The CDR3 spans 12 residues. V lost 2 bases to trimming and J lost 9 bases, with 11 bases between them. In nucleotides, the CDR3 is TGTGCCAGCAGTTTATCCCCGACAGGGCAGTACTTC. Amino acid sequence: CASSLSPTGQYF.

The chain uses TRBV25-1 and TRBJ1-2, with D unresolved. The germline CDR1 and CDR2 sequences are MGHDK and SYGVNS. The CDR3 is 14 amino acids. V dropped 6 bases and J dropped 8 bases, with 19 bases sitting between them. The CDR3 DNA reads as TGTGCCAGCAGCCCCGGGAGAGCCGCGGGGGGCTACACCTTC. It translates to CASSPGRAAGGYTF.

CDR3 in amino acids: CASSAPGRAGRLSYEQYF. The CDR3, as DNA: TGTGCCAGCAGTGCCCCGGGACGAGCGGGGCGACTCTCCTACGAGCAGTACTTC. The chain carries TRBV25-1 and TRBJ2-7; 7 positions agree with TRBD2. CDR3 length: 18 residues. V lost 4 bases, J lost 0 bases, and 15 bases stayed unmatched. Per the germline V gene, CDR1 is MGHDK and CDR2 is SYGVNS.

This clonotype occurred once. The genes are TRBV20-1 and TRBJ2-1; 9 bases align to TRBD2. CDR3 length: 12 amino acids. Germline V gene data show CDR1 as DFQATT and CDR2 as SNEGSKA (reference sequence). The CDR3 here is CSLAGIYNEQFF. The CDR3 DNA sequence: TGCAGCCTAGCGGGAATCTACAATGAGCAGTTCTTC.

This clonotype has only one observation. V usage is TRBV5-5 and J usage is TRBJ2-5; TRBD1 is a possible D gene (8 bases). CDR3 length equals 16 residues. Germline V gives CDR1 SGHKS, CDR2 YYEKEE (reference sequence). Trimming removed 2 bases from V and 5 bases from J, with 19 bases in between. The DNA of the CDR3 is TGTGCCAGCAGCTTAACTACAGGGGGAGGGGTGGAGACCCAGTACTTC. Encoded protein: CASSLTTGGGVETQYF.

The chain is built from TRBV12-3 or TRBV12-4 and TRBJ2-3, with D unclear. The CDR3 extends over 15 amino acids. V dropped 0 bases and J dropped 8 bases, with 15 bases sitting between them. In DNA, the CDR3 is TGTGCCAGCAGTTTAGCGCTGGCTCCCCAGACTACGCAGTATTTT. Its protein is CASSLALAPQTTQYF.

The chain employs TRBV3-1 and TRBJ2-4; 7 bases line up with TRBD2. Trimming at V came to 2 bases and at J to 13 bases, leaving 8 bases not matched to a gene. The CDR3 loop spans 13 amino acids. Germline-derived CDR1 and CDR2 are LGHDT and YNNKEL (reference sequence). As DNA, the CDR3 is TGTGCCAGCAGCCAACTCGGGAGCGGGGAGCAGTACTTC. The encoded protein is CASSQLGSGEQYF.

CDR3 bases: TGTGCCAGCAGCGGGACAGGGCGGTTCTACGAGCAGTACTTC. It yields the protein CASSGTGRFYEQYF. The chain has TRBV6-6 and TRBJ2-7, with TRBD1 matching 9 bases. The trim removed 6 bases at V and 3 bases at J, leaving 6 bases unmatched. This CDR3 is 14 amino acids long. In germline, CDR1 is MNHNY, CDR2 SVGAGI (reference sequence).

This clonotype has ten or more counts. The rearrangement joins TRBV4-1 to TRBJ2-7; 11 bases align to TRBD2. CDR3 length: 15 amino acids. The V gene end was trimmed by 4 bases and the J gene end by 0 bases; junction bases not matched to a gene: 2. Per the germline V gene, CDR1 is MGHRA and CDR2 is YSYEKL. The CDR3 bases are TGCGCCAGCAGCCCGGGACTAGCGGCCTCCTACGAGCAGTACTTC. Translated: CASSPGLAASYEQYF.

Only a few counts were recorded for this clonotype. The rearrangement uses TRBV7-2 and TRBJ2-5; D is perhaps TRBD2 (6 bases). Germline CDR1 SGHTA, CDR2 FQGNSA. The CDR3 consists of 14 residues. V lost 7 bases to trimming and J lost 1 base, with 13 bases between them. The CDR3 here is CASKKGGPQETQYF. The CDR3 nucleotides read TGTGCCAGCAAGAAGGGAGGTCCCCAAGAGACCCAGTACTTC.

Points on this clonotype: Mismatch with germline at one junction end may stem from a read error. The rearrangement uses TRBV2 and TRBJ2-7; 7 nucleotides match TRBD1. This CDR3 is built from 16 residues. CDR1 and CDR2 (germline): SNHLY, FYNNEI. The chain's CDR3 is CASSPGPDRAYYEQHF. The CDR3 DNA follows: TGTGCCAGCAGCCCCGGGCCTGACAGGGCTTACTACGAGCAGCACTTC.

CDR3 in amino acids: CASSPLSGERNEQYF. The CDR3 bases are TGCGCCAGCAGCCCCTTATCAGGGGAGCGGAACGAGCAGTACTTC. V gene TRBV4-1 combines with J gene TRBJ2-7, with D possibly TRBD1 on 6 matching bases. The V end lost 4 bases, the J end lost 5 bases, and 18 bases lay between the germline ends. CDR3 length: 15 residues. Germline values: CDR1 MGHRA, CDR2 YSYEKL.

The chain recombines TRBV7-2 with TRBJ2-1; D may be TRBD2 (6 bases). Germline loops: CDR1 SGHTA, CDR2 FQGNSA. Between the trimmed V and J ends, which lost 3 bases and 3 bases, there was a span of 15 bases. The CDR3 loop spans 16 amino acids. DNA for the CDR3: TGTGCCAGCAGCTTCACAGCCGGGACTCTCTACAATGAGCAGTTCTTC. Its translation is CASSFTAGTLYNEQFF.